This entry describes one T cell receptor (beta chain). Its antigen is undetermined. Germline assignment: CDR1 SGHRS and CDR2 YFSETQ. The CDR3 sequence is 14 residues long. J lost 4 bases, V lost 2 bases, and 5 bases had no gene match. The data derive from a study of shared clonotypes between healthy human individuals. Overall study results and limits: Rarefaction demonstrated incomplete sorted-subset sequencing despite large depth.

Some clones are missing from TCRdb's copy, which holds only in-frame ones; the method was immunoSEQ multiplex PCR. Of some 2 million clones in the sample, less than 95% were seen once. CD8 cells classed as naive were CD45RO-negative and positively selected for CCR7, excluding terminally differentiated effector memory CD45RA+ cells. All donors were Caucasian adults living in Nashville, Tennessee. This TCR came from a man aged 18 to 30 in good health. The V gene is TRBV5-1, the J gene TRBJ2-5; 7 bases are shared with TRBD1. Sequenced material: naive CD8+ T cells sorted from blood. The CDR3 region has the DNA TGCGCCAGCAGCTTTGGGACAGCCACAGAGACCCAGTACTTC. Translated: CASSFGTATETQYF.